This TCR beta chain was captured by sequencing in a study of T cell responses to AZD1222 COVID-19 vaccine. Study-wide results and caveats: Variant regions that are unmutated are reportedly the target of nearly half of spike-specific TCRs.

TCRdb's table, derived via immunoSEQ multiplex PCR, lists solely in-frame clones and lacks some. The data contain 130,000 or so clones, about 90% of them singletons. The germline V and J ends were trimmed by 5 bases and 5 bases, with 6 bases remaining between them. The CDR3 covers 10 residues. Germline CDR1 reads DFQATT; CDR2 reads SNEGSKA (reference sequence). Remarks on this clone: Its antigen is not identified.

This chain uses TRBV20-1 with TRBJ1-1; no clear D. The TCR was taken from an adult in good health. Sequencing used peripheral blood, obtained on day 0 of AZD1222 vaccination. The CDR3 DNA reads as TGCAGTGCTGCTTTTACTGAAGCTTTCTTT. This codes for CSAAFTEAFF.